The present T cell receptor (beta chain) was sequenced within a study of T cell responses to AZD1222 COVID-19 vaccine. Overall study results and limits: At 160-218 and 743-854, vaccine-associated CD4 TCRs were dominant, and they spanned spike. Vaccination with two AZD1222 doses was followed by a rise in Spike-specific TCR breadth and depth. Reportedly, nearly half of unique spike TCRs recognized epitopes outside B.1.351/B.1.1.7 mutations. Only after the peak T cell response were repertoires sampled.

Using immunoSEQ multiplex PCR, the repertoire was profiled, and TCRdb retains in-frame clones only, with some absent. The sample has around 180,000 clones; approximately 94% are singletons. This clone is a singleton in its sample. What it recognizes is unknown. V was shortened by 7 bases and J by 8 bases, with 23 bases between the two germline ends. The CDR3 runs 14 residues. CDR1 is SQVTM and CDR2 is ANQGSEA in the germline V gene. Material: peripheral blood, obtained 28 days after the second AZD1222 dose. The receptor comes from an adult who received the AZD1222 COVID-19 vaccine. V usage is TRBV29-1 and J usage is TRBJ1-2; maybe TRBD1 (5 bases). The chain's CDR3 is CSGLGGALISGYTF. The DNA for the CDR3 is TGCAGCGGATTAGGCGGGGCCCTGATTTCGGGCTACACCTTC. The whole variable domain, filled in from reference TRBV29-1 and TRBJ1-2, reads SAVISQKPSRDICQRGTSLTIQCQVDSQVTMMFWYRQQPGQSLTLIATANQGSEATYESGFVIDKFPISRPNLTFSTLTVSNMSPEDSSIYLCSGLGGALISGYTFGSGTRLTVV.